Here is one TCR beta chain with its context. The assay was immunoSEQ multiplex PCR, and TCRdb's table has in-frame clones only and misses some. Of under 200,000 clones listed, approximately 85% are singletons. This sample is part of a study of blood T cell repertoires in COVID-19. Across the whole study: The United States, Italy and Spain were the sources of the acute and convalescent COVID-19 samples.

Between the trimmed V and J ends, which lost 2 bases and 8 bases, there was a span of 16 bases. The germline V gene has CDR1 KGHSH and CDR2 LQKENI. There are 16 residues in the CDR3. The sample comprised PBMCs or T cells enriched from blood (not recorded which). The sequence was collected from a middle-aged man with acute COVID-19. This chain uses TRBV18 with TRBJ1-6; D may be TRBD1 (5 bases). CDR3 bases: TGTGCCAGCTCACCAACCTCGATGGGGGGGGATTCACCCCTCCACTTT. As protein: CASSPTSMGGDSPLHF.